This entry describes one TCR beta chain. This sample stems from a study of shared clonotypes between healthy human individuals. This table comes from immunoSEQ multiplex PCR, and its TCRdb copy is limited to in-frame clones, with some not included. The repertoire consists of about 1.5 million clones, with approximately 96% occurring once and the leading ten covering approximately 1.1%. The CDR3 spans 14 residues. CDR1 and CDR2 from the germline V gene are SGHVS and FQNEAQ. V was cut by 2 bases and J by 5 bases, with 12 bases left in between. This chain links TRBV7-8 with TRBJ1-1; D unresolved. This TCR was recovered from a young man in good health. Sequencing input: naive CD4+ T cells sorted from blood. Noted subset: CD45RA+ positively selected. The chain's CDR3 is CASSLKAIPTEAFF. CDR3 coding DNA: TGTGCCAGCAGCTTAAAGGCCATCCCAACTGAAGCTTTCTTT.